This is a list of T cell receptor beta chains from one sample in a study of cytomegalovirus exposure and HLA in healthy donors. The repertoire was sequenced with immunoSEQ multiplex PCR; TCRdb's copy has only in-frame clones and lacks some. The table shows about 240,000 clones, with about 87% occurring only once. The sequencing sample was made of PBMCs. The receptors stem from a man aged 18 to 29 in good health and CMV-seronegative. The CDR3 runs from the conserved cysteine through the conserved F or W. A D gene is named only where the DNA matches it firmly. Only part of the rows carry a size: once, few, many, or a class if the clone is expanded.

cdr3_nt cdr3_aa d_call clone_size j_call cdr3_length v_call
TGTGCCAGCAGCCCGGGGACAGGTTCCACAGATACGCAGTATTTT CASSPGTGSTDTQYF TRBD1 once TRBJ2-3 15 TRBV9
TGTGCCAGCAGACAATACCAGGGGGCGTATCAGCCCCAGCATTTT CASRQYQGAYQPQHF TRBD1 . TRBJ1-5 15 TRBV28
TGTGCCAGCAGCTCTAAATTGGGGCGGACAGACCTCTACGAGCAGTACTTC CASSSKLGRTDLYEQYF . . TRBJ2-7 17 TRBV7-9
TGTGCCAGCAGTTTATCGACAGGGCGTAATTCACCCCTCCACTTT CASSLSTGRNSPLHF TRBD1 . TRBJ1-6 15 TRBV27
TGTGCCAGCACCTCCAATCAGGGGCCCTACGAGCAGTACTTC CASTSNQGPYEQYF . once TRBJ2-7 14 TRBV7-9
TGTGCCACCCGGGGAACTGAAGCTTTCTTT CATRGTEAFF . . TRBJ1-1 10 TRBV7-3
TGTGCCAGCAGTTTAATTTTTGGGGCAGCTAACTATGGCTACACCTTC CASSLIFGAANYGYTF . . TRBJ1-2 16 TRBV28
TGTGCCAGCAGCCCTCGGACATCTTCCTACGAGCAGTACTTC CASSPRTSSYEQYF . . TRBJ2-7 14 TRBV9
TGTGCCAGCAGTGAGACAGTACAGAACACTGAAGCTTTCTTT CASSETVQNTEAFF . once TRBJ1-1 14 TRBV6-1
TGTGCCAGCAGTTTAATGCCTAACTCCTACTATGGCTACACCTTC CASSLMPNSYYGYTF . . TRBJ1-2 15 TRBV28
TGCGCCAGCAGCCAAGGGACTAGCGGATACACCGGGGAGCTGTTTTTT CASSQGTSGYTGELFF TRBD2 . TRBJ2-2 16 TRBV5-1
TGCGCCAGCAGCTTCCGACAGGGCGGCGACGAGCAGTACTTC CASSFRQGGDEQYF TRBD1 . TRBJ2-7 14 TRBV5-1
TGTGCCAGCAGCTTAAGCTTCTCTGGGGCCAACGTCCTGACTTTC CASSLSFSGANVLTF . once TRBJ2-6 15 TRBV11-2
TGTGCCAGCAGCTTAGTTATGTCGGGGGTGGAGGCTAATGAAAAACTGTTTTTT CASSLVMSGVEANEKLFF . . TRBJ1-4 18 TRBV7-8
TGTGCCAGCAGCCAATACGACAGGGTTGGCGAGCAGTACTTC CASSQYDRVGEQYF TRBD1 . TRBJ2-7 14 TRBV6-5
TGTGCCAGCAGTTTGGGACAGGGGCAACAGCCCCAGCATTTT CASSLGQGQQPQHF TRBD1 . TRBJ1-5 14 TRBV28
TGTGCCAGCAGCACACCGGGACTAGCACCCACTGAGCAGTTCTTC CASSTPGLAPTEQFF TRBD2 . TRBJ2-1 15 TRBV5-4
TGCGCCAGCAACCCAAGGACAACGGAAAATTCACCCCTCCACTTT CASNPRTTENSPLHF . . TRBJ1-6 15 TRBV10-2
TGTGCCAGCAGCGTAGAGGGGAGCGGGGTCACAGATACGCAGTATTTT CASSVEGSGVTDTQYF TRBD2 . TRBJ2-3 16 TRBV9
TGCGCCAGCAGCCAGGGGCCGGGAGGGTACAATGAGCAGTTCTTC CASSQGPGGYNEQFF TRBD2 . TRBJ2-1 15 TRBV4-3
TGTGCCAGCAGTCCCCCGACTAGCGGGGAAGGTAGGGGGTTCTTC CASSPPTSGEGRGFF TRBD2 . TRBJ2-1 15 TRBV25-1
TGCGCCAGCAGCGAACGACACTTGGGCTCCTACGAGCAGTACTTC CASSERHLGSYEQYF . . TRBJ2-7 15 TRBV4-1
TGCAGCGTTGGTGACACAGGTTATGGCTACACCTTC CSVGDTGYGYTF . . TRBJ1-2 12 TRBV29-1
TGTGCCAGCAGTGACGGCTGGGCAGGGGGCTGGGTCACTGAAGCTTTCTTT CASSDGWAGGWVTEAFF TRBD1 . TRBJ1-1 17 TRBV6-4
TGTGCCAGCAGCTTAGAGATTAGCCCTGAGAATGAGCAGTTCTTC CASSLEISPENEQFF . . TRBJ2-1 15 TRBV7-9
TGTGCCAGCAGTTTATATCATCTGGTATTAAGGGGCTTAGGAAATTCACCCCTCCACTTT CASSLYHLVLRGLGNSPLHF . . TRBJ1-6 20 TRBV28
TGTGCCAGCAGTTCAGGGACATTTGCCTACGAGCAGTACTTC CASSSGTFAYEQYF . . TRBJ2-7 14 TRBV28
TGTGCCAGCAGCTTAAACCCGGGACTAGCGGGAGGGAAATACAATGAGCAGTTCTTC CASSLNPGLAGGKYNEQFF TRBD2 . TRBJ2-1 19 TRBV7-9
TGTGCCAGCAGTTTTGGGACTAGCTCCTACAATGAGCAGTTCTTC CASSFGTSSYNEQFF TRBD2 . TRBJ2-1 15 TRBV27
TGTGCCAGCAGCGACCAGGGGGTATCCCTACGTGAGCAGTTCTTC CASSDQGVSLREQFF TRBD1 . TRBJ2-1 15 TRBV9
TGCGCCAGCAGTGAGTACGGGGGGGAGGGCTCCTACGAGCAGTACTTC CASSEYGGEGSYEQYF TRBD2 . TRBJ2-7 16 TRBV10-2
TGTGCCAGCAGCTTTTCGCGGGACCACTACGAGCAGTACTTC CASSFSRDHYEQYF . . TRBJ2-7 14 TRBV6-5
TGTGCCAGCAGCCAAGAAATGACAACAACTAATGAAAAACTGTTTTTT CASSQEMTTTNEKLFF . . TRBJ1-4 16 TRBV4-2
TGTGCCAGTAGTATAGTTGCGGGAGTGCGCACAGATACGCAGTATTTT CASSIVAGVRTDTQYF TRBD2 . TRBJ2-3 16 TRBV19
TGTGCCAGCAGGGGGCTCGGGAGATCGGCTTTCTTT CASRGLGRSAFF . . TRBJ1-1 12 TRBV28
TGCGCCAGCACCGGACAGGGGGGTTACGAGCAGTACTTC CASTGQGGYEQYF TRBD1 . TRBJ2-7 13 TRBV5-1